What follows describes a single TCR beta chain. Its antigen is unidentified. Data came from immunoSEQ multiplex PCR; TCRdb stores just in-frame clones and leaves some out. The sample contains under 1,100,000 clones, roughly 74% of which appear only once. The data are from a study of shared clonotypes between healthy human individuals. Study observations and caveats: Researchers found naive subsets generally carried larger estimated richness than memory subsets. Tissues were not sampled, only blood, and their repertoires likely differ.

Negatively enriched CD4+ T cells were divided by CD45RA into naive and memory. The length of the CDR3 is 13 residues. Trimming pared 4 bases from V and 8 bases from J, leaving 14 bases between. Germline V gene sequence: CDR1 SGHTA, CDR2 FQGNSA. The sample consisted of memory CD4+ T cells from PBMCs. Subset here: CD45RA-negative fraction. The clonotype comes from a man between 18 and 29 years old in good health. Some clones in this sample may be carry-over from other donors' samples. V usage is TRBV7-2 and J usage is TRBJ1-2; D not certain. Here the CDR3 DNA reads TGTGCCAGCAGCTGGAGCGAGACGAGGGGCTACACCTTC. Protein: CASSWSETRGYTF.